Following are 12 T cell receptor beta chains from one sample sequenced in a study of CD8+ T cells in alopecia areata. Sample treatment: oral pan-JAK inhibitor, 5-10 mg twice daily. RNA was extracted and reverse transcribed into cDNA as the sequencing template. This table comes from immunoSEQ multiplex PCR, and its TCRdb copy is limited to in-frame clones, with some not included. Counted here are about 200,000 clones, 60% to 70% occurring once; the ten biggest clones make up over 3%. The material was CD4+ T cells sorted from blood, obtained at week 4, from a patient treated with tofacitinib. These receptors all come from a human donor with alopecia areata.

V usage is TRBV30 and J usage is TRBJ2-5; D not resolved. The germline CDR1 and CDR2 sequences are GTSNPN and SVGIG (reference sequence). Trimming removed 0 bases at V and 7 bases at J, with 9 bases between. This CDR3 contains 12 residues. CDR3 in amino acids: CAWSVAFGTQYF. The CDR3 DNA reads as TGTGCCTGGAGTGTCGCGTTCGGGACCCAGTACTTC.

V gene TRBV7-9 combines with J gene TRBJ2-3; D is undetermined. Trimming took off 4 bases at V and 0 bases at J, with 14 bases between the two ends. Germline loops: CDR1 SEHNR, CDR2 FQNEAQ (reference sequence). This CDR3 region has 16 residues. CDR3 amino acids: CASSYSTGFSTDTQYF. The CDR3 nucleotides are TGTGCCAGCAGCTACTCCACGGGTTTTAGCACAGATACGCAGTATTTT.

This sequence joins TRBV7-3 and TRBJ2-5; unclear D gene. CDR3 length: 14 residues. V lost 3 bases and J lost 1, with 9 bases in between. The germline gives CDR1 SGHTA, CDR2 FQGTGA. This CDR3 reads CASSFSGGQETQYF. The CDR3, as DNA: TGTGCCAGCAGCTTTTCGGGCGGCCAAGAGACCCAGTACTTC.

V gene TRBV7-2 combines with J gene TRBJ1-6; 7 nucleotides agree with TRBD1. CDR3 length: 16 residues. With V trimmed by 2 bases and J by 7 bases, 8 bases remained unmatched. Germline V CDR1 and CDR2: SGHTA, FQGNSA. The CDR3 DNA reads TGTGCCAGCAGCTTACTCCGGACAGGATCCAATTCACCCCTCCACTTT. Translating it yields CASSLLRTGSNSPLHF.

This clone showed up just a few times. The genes are TRBV9 and TRBJ2-1; no definite D call. Trimming stripped 3 bases from V and 8 bases from J, with 12 bases between. Per germline, CDR1 SGDLS and CDR2 YYNGEE. The CDR3 loop spans 13 amino acids. CDR3 sequence (DNA): TGTGCCAGCAGCGGGTTTTGGCTCGATGAGCAGTTCTTC. Translation: CASSGFWLDEQFF.

This clone was seen only once. The chain joins TRBV2 to TRBJ2-7, with TRBD2 matching over 8 bases. Germline-derived CDR1 and CDR2 are SNHLY and FYNNEI. This CDR3 is built from 14 residues. The J segment lost 3 bases and the V segment lost 6 bases, leaving 7 bases of the junction unmatched. The DNA for the CDR3 is TGTGCCAGCAGCCCGGGACTAGGGAGCTACGAGCAGTACTTC. It specifies CASSPGLGSYEQYF.

The chain carries TRBV2 and TRBJ2-3; possible D gene TRBD2, 5 bases. The CDR3 length is 14 residues. Germline V lookup: CDR1 SNHLY, CDR2 FYNNEI. V lost 7 bases and J lost 3, with 14 bases in between. Written as DNA, the CDR3 is TGTGCCAGCACCCCACTACGGGGAACAGATACGCAGTATTTT. It translates to CASTPLRGTDTQYF.

This chain links TRBV18 with TRBJ1-5; D uncertain. Germline V gives CDR1 KGHSH, CDR2 LQKENI. Trimming cost V 5 bases and J 0 bases, with 8 bases left between them. The CDR3 length is 14 residues. CDR3 nucleotide sequence: TGTGCCAGCTCAGCCAGAGATAGCAATCAGCCCCAGCATTTT. The encoded protein is CASSARDSNQPQHF.

To note about this clone: The same CDR3 arises from other DNA sequences in this sample as well. The chain is built from TRBV29-1 and TRBJ2-6, with 9 bases fitting TRBD2. Germline V gene lookup returns CDR1 SQVTM and CDR2 ANQGSEA. V shed 6 bases and J 0 bases; nucleotides not matched to a gene: 0. This CDR3 comprises 14 residues. The CDR3 loop reads CSVAGGSGANVLTF. Here the CDR3 DNA reads TGCAGCGTAGCGGGGGGCTCTGGGGCCAACGTCCTGACTTTC.

The rearrangement links TRBV23-1 to TRBJ1-1; 7 bases line up with TRBD1. TRBV23-1 is an ORF; its function is uncertain. The CDR3 consists of 14 residues. Unmatched junction bases numbered 4, after V lost 6 bases and J lost 0 bases. The CDR3 sequence is CASSPQGMNTEAFF. In DNA, the CDR3 is TGCGCCAGCAGCCCACAGGGGATGAACACTGAAGCTTTCTTT.

This clone was picked up one time. This chain links TRBV11-2 with TRBJ1-2; D might be TRBD1 (5 bases). The CDR3 totals 18 residues. CDR1 and CDR2 from the germline V gene are SGHAT and FQNNGV. The V end was cut by 3 bases, the J end by 1 base, with 21 bases between. CDR3 nucleotide sequence: TGTGCCAGCAGCTTTAGGGCCGCCGAGACAGACAATAACTATGGCTACACCTTC. Its translation is CASSFRAAETDNNYGYTF.

The rearrangement links TRBV5-1 to TRBJ2-1, with D possibly matching TRBD1 (7 bases). The germline V and J ends were trimmed by 5 bases and 1 base, with 13 bases remaining between them. CDR3 size: 15 residues. From germline, CDR1 is SGHRS and CDR2 YFSETQ. CDR3 loop: CASRGGQQSYNEQFF. For the CDR3, the DNA is TGCGCCAGCAGGGGGGGACAGCAATCCTACAATGAGCAGTTCTTC.